This T cell receptor beta chain was identified during a study of OX40 agonist ivuxolimab in advanced cancers. Study outcomes and limitations: People who partly responded at 0.1-3.0 mg/kg had some of the least clonal expansion seen. Antigen targets of the expanded peripheral T cells went undetermined.

CDR1 is SGHNT and CDR2 is YENEEA in the germline V gene. Trimming at V came to 3 bases and at J to 7 bases, leaving 3 bases not matched to a gene. CDR3 size: 13 residues. People who had autoimmune disease history or systemic immunosuppression were excluded. Sampled blood was obtained at baseline, cycle 4 day 1, and cycle 7 day 1. On this clone itself: The antigen is not known.

The method was immunoSEQ multiplex PCR; TCRdb's version includes in-frame clones alone and lacks a portion of them. Among around 40,000 clones listed, around 82% were seen once. Here the sequenced sample was CD4+ or CD8+ T cells sorted from blood, taken in a trial of the OX40 agonist ivuxolimab. The TCR was taken from an adult with an advanced solid tumor such as melanoma, head and neck, liver or kidney cancer. This chain links TRBV11-3 with TRBJ2-7; 10 bases map to TRBD1. CDR3 in DNA: TGTGCCAGCAGCTTGGGACAGGGGAGAGAGCAGTACTTC. This translates into CASSLGQGREQYF.